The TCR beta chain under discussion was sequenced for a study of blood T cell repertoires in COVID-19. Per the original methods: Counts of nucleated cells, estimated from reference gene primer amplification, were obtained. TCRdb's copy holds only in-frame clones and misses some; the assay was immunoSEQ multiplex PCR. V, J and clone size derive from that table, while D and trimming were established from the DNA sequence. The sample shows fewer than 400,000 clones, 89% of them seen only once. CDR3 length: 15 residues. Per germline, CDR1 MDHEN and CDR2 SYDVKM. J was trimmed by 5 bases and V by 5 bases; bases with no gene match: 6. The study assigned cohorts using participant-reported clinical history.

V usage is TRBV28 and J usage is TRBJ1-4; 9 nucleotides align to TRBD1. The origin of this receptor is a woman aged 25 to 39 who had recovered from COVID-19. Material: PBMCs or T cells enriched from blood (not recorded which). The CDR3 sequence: CASSQSGQGNEKLFF. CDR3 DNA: TGTGCCAGCAGTCAGTCGGGACAGGGAAATGAAAAACTGTTTTTT.